The present TCR beta chain was sequenced within a study of blood T cell repertoires in COVID-19. Trimming removed 8 bases from V and 7 bases from J; junction bases left unmatched: 14. This CDR3 is 15 amino acids long. CDR1 GTSNPN and CDR2 SVGIG come from the germline V gene (reference sequence). Here immunoSEQ multiplex PCR was the method, and the copy in TCRdb shows in-frame clones only, minus some. The data show about 120,000 clones, more than 75% seen once. This clone occurred once. The chain combines TRBV30 with TRBJ2-2; 9 nucleotides line up with TRBD2. The TCR sequence derives from a woman aged 70-85 years with COVID-19, enrolled during active disease. What was sequenced was peripheral blood. CDR3 nucleotides: TGTGCCGGCGATCGGAGCGGGGGGCACCACGGGGAGCTGTTTTTT. Its translation: CAGDRSGGHHGELFF.